This T cell receptor beta chain comes out of a study of cytomegalovirus exposure and HLA in healthy donors. Overall study results and limits: Clusters of TCRs from the first cohort tended to co-occur in the roughly 120 validation repertoires (as a later analysis found). In vitro confirmation showed a few CMV-associated chains to be CMV antigen specific. Cytomegalovirus association was listed for 164 TCR beta chains.

Some clones are missing from TCRdb's copy, which holds only in-frame ones; the method was immunoSEQ multiplex PCR. This table holds about 160,000 clones, around nine tenths found once. The study drew the donors from its approximately 110-subject validation cohort, separate from the roughly 710-subject first cohort. Trimming left V 8 bases short and J 3 bases short, with 20 bases between. The CDR3 is 15 amino acids. Germline V lookup: CDR1 SGHTA, CDR2 FQGNSA. Turning to this clone: No antigen is known for it.

The sample consisted of PBMCs. This chain uses TRBV7-2 with TRBJ2-7, with a weak D call TRBD1 (6 bases). This TCR derives from a man between 18 and 35 years old in good health and CMV-seronegative. The CDR3 is CASRSQGSSYYEQYF. The CDR3, as DNA: TGTGCCAGCCGATCACAGGGCTCCTCTTACTACGAGCAGTACTTC.